This T cell receptor beta chain was sequenced for a study of T cells in tuberculosis. Study in general: This South African cohort compared adolescents with or without latent tuberculosis against adults with active tuberculosis. PBMC were archived before or within 7 days of starting treatment.

As for this clone: As yet, its antigen is unknown.

The V gene lost 0 bases and the J gene lost 3 bases, with 13 bases spanning the gap. There are 15 residues in the CDR3. The V gene's germline CDR1 is SGHDT and CDR2 YYEEEE. TCRdb's copy holds only in-frame clones and misses some; the assay was immunoSEQ multiplex PCR. The table shows roughly 34,000 clones, with nearly 90% occurring only once. Study-wide results and limits: Shorter CDR3-alpha in active tuberculosis partly drove smaller distances.

Time point here: new active TB diagnosis, blood taken before or within 7 days of starting treatment. This TCR derives from an adult with tuberculosis. This sample comprised PBMCs, obtained at tuberculosis diagnosis. The chain recombines TRBV5-6 with TRBJ2-7; possible D gene TRBD1, 5 bases. CDR3 in DNA: TGTGCCAGCAGCTTGGCCGTTGACAGCCTCTACGAGCAGTACTTC. It yields the protein CASSLAVDSLYEQYF. Full variable domain (remainder filled in from reference TRBV5-6 and TRBJ2-7): DAGVTQSPTHLIKTRGQQVTLRCSPKSGHDTVSWYQQALGQGPQFIFQYYEEEERQRGNFPDRFSGHQFPNYSSELNVNALLLGDSALYLCASSLAVDSLYEQYFGPGTRLTVT.